This TCR beta chain was documented in a study of T cell therapy after organ transplantation (dated by TCRdb to about 2019). Concerning the study at large: Autologous CMV-specific T cells, expanded in vitro for around two weeks with a peptide pool of 30 HLA class I and II CMV epitopes, were used as therapy products. Each patient got up to 6 T cell doses, given every 2 weeks, and was then monitored for approximately 30 weeks after finishing therapy. Across 2 to 6 intravenous infusions, patients got a median of 1.92 x 10^8 CMV-specific T cells. Pretherapy peripheral blood samples were collected before T cell therapy was commenced. Among the approximately 10 patients, eight were classed as clinical responders, while two were classed as nonresponders. Long-term post-therapy samples were obtainable from only about 80% of the 10 patients. This study was a follow-up analysis of the TRBV repertoire from an open-label phase I trial that tested autologous CMV-specific adoptive T cell therapy in people who had received solid-organ transplants.

The full study reports these points: Marked pretherapy clonal expansions with minimal repertoire change after therapy were observed in nonresponders. The small number of expansions detected in nonresponders may reflect reduced sample coverage resulting from poor CD8+ T cell yield. Assessment of confounders such as concurrent antirejection and antiviral medications was prevented by the small cohort. The fold change in CD8 clonality after therapy was inversely correlated with pretherapy clonality, which suggests that less biased repertoires were more open to remodeling. Post-therapy reconstitution appeared to include both transferred clonotypes and endogenous clonotypes not detected in the therapy products.

The sample's time point label, decoded: before start of T cell therapy. The patients had received solid-organ transplants and had drug-resistant/recurrent cytomegalovirus. Ten trial participants were selected for repertoire analysis based on availability of post-therapy peripheral blood mononuclear cells. A BD FACSAria III was used to sort viable CD3+CD8+CD4- lymphocytes from PBMCs. The Qiagen DNeasy Kit was used to extract genomic DNA from the sorted cells. This clone came up a few times. Its antigen has not been determined. Base-call qualities are not available, and no considerably larger clone is one nucleotide away. V and J lose 1 base and 6 bases, and a span of 14 bases separates them. CDR3 length: 15 amino acids, cysteine to phenylalanine. Only the CDR3 portion is preserved as DNA: 45 bases, with reading frame beginning at the first base. From a lookup of the germline V gene, CDR1 and CDR2 are MNHNS and SASEGT.

The immunoSEQ two-step, bias-controlled multiplex PCR assay was used to amplify TRB CDR3 regions from genomic DNA. Sequencing of CDR3 libraries was carried out on an Illumina NextSeq 500. In the authors' own workflow: The immunoSEQ Analyzer platform was used for the initial alignment and bioinformatics, which included bias normalization against synthetic CDR3 analogs. V, D and J genes were annotated according to IMGT database definitions. VDJtools version 1.1.10 and the R package tcR version 2.2.1.11 were used with default settings for further TRBV analyses. GLIPH analysis was performed with version 1.0 using default settings. In CDR3 sequences with at least 5 reads, significant changes in clonotype frequency were tested by a 2-sided binomial test with Benjamini-Hochberg correction (alpha = 0.01). Imported from immuneACCESS, the table was reduced by TCRdb to in-frame sequences with V and J called. These copies leave out some clones; in studies compared against another copy, an unresolved V gene accounts for under half, and the cause of the remainder is not known. The V and J calls and clone size are taken from that table; D and trimming were inferred from the DNA. For this sample the table gives about 48,000 clones, of which 94% were detected only once. Around 3% of the sample belongs to the ten largest clones.

The chain is made from TRBV6-1 and TRBJ2-3, with the identity of the D gene unclear. The material was CD8+ T cells from blood, obtained before autologous CMV-specific T cell therapy. The receptor was derived from a human patient who had received a solid organ transplant and had CMV disease. The DNA sequence is given as TGTGCCAGCAGTGAAGGGCTCACCTCGGAGGATACGCAGTATTTT. It codes for CASSEGLTSEDTQYF.